This entry is about one TCR beta chain. Its antigen is unidentified. It was with 60 Vbeta and 13 Jbeta primers that the PCR ran. Method: immunoSEQ multiplex PCR; TCRdb's copy keeps in-frame clones and lacks some. In the table there are roughly 250,000 clones, around two thirds of which are singletons. Trimming took 4 bases from V and 4 from J; bases not matched to a gene: 10. The germline gives CDR1 SGHKS, CDR2 YYEKEE (reference sequence). This CDR3 has 17 residues. These data come from a study of cytomegalovirus exposure and HLA in healthy donors. Study information: Within an early data release were 65 million to 90 million unique TCRs drawn from HLA-typed donors. Notes on the study in general: Serostatus for CMV was the only available immune exposure information. About 87% or about 30% of the time was how often most TCR beta V segments were productive, according to an earlier analysis.

The donors comprised healthy bone marrow donors. What was sequenced was PBMCs. J is TRBJ2-2 and V is TRBV5-5; 10 bases match TRBD1. This TCR was sampled from a female donor in good health and CMV-seronegative. CDR3 protein: CASSPQGQGVATGELFF. Written as DNA, the CDR3 is TGTGCCAGCAGCCCCCAAGGACAGGGGGTGGCCACCGGGGAGCTGTTTTTT.